This passage covers 16 T cell receptor beta chains from one sample sequenced in a study of blood T cells in healthy people across ages. Combining a sample-barcoded 5' primer with a J-beta primer mix, a second PCR ran for roughly 7 to 11 cycles. MiXCR was run by TCRdb on the 5' RACE reads, yielding one entry per CDR3 protein. This sample has around 1,000,000 distinct CDR3 sequences, with approximately 25% found just once. The same sample was also used in a study of T cells of mothers and their children.

Sample: blood. These receptors were collected from a girl aged 2 to 10 in good health.

The chain has TRBV9 and TRBJ1-6, with D possibly matching TRBD1 (5 bases). The CDR3 has 15 residues. Trimming stripped 4 bases from V and 6 bases from J, with 14 bases between. Germline loops: CDR1 SGDLS, CDR2 YYNGEE. The CDR3 loop is CASSPEGQVNSPLHF. The CDR3 DNA sequence: TGTGCCAGCAGCCCCGAGGGGCAGGTTAATTCACCCCTCCACTTT.

A few counts support this clonotype. The rearrangement joins TRBV5-1 to TRBJ2-5; D is possibly TRBD2 (5 bases). The end of the DNA aligns better with TRBJ2-7, so the J call may be wrong. Germline lookup yields CDR1 SGHRS and CDR2 YFSETQ. The CDR3 runs to 13 residues. CDR3 DNA sequence: TGCGCCAGCAGCTTGACGCCGGAGGACGAGCAGTACTTC. Protein product: CASSLTPEDEQYF.

The chain employs TRBV29-1 and TRBJ2-5; perhaps D is TRBD1 or TRBD2 (5 bases each). Germline CDR1 reads SQVTM; CDR2 reads ANQGSEA. This CDR3 has 16 residues. V dropped 0 bases and J dropped 14 bases, with 28 bases sitting between them. The CDR3 is CSVEDGMSGRAYEHYF. CDR3 in DNA: TGCAGCGTTGAAGATGGAATGTCGGGACGGGCCTACGAGCACTACTTC.

The rearrangement uses TRBV9 and TRBJ2-3; TRBD2 aligns across 13 bases. Germline assignment: CDR1 SGDLS and CDR2 YYNGEE. After removal of 3 bases from V and 6 bases from J, the junction contained 4 bases not matched to a gene. The CDR3 covers 15 residues. CDR3 amino acids: CASSGTSGGEDTQYF. DNA of the CDR3: TGTGCCAGCAGCGGGACTAGCGGGGGTGAGGATACGCAGTATTTT.

About this clonotype itself: One end of the junction does not line up with germline, which may come from a read error. CDR3: CASSQGRAGNTINF. As DNA, the CDR3 is TGCGCCAGCAGCCAAGGGAGGGCAGGAAACACCATAAATTTT. The rearrangement joins TRBV4-1 to TRBJ1-3; D not certain. CDR1 is MGHRA, CDR2 YSYEKL, per germline. The CDR3 covers 14 residues.

The chain is built from TRBV29-1 and TRBJ2-5; 7 nucleotides match TRBD2. Germline CDR1 and CDR2: SQVTM and ANQGSEA. V was pared by 8 bases and J by 5 bases, with 11 bases of the junction left unmatched. This CDR3 is built from 13 residues. Here the CDR3 reads CSSREAGEETQYF. As DNA, the CDR3 is TGCAGCTCAAGAGAGGCGGGAGAGGAGACCCAGTACTTC.

The rearrangement joins TRBV4-3 to TRBJ1-1; 9 nucleotides match TRBD1. Germline values: CDR1 LGHNA, CDR2 YSLEER. J was trimmed by 4 bases and V by 3 bases; bases with no gene match: 6. The CDR3 covers 15 residues. CDR3 residues: CASSQLLTGGTEAFF. Written as DNA, the CDR3 is TGCGCCAGCAGCCAGCTATTGACAGGGGGCACTGAAGCTTTCTTT.

This clonotype showed up just a few times. The rearrangement links TRBV29-1 to TRBJ2-1; 14 bases line up with TRBD2. The CDR3 has 18 amino acids. Trimming at V came to 5 bases and at J to 3 bases, leaving 12 bases not matched to a gene. Germline V gene sequence: CDR1 SQVTM, CDR2 ANQGSEA. The CDR3 reads CSVRLAGGPNYIYNEQFF. CDR3 nucleotides: TGCAGCGTTCGACTAGCGGGAGGGCCCAATTATATCTACAATGAGCAGTTCTTC.

This clonotype was detected only a few times. The chain recombines TRBV5-1 with TRBJ2-3; D gene unclear. The germline V gene encodes CDR1 SGHRS and CDR2 YFSETQ. The CDR3 runs to 12 residues. With 5 bases removed from V and 0 bases from J, the gap between germline ends came to 4 bases. CDR3 loop: CASRGSTDTQYF. The CDR3 DNA follows: TGCGCCAGCAGAGGGAGCACAGATACGCAGTATTTT.

The chain employs TRBV7-9 and TRBJ2-5; D gene uncertain. In germline, CDR1 is SEHNR, CDR2 FQNEAQ (reference sequence). The CDR3 runs to 14 residues. With 3 bases removed from V and 1 base from J, the gap between germline ends came to 9 bases. CDR3 nucleotide sequence: TGTGCCAGCAGCTTCTGGTTACTCCAAGAGACCCAGTACTTC. It yields the protein CASSFWLLQETQYF.

This clonotype was detected a few times. The gene calls are TRBV29-1 and TRBJ2-1; perhaps TRBD2 as D (5 bases). The CDR3 spans 11 residues. Trimming took 4 bases from V and 8 from J, leaving 9 bases between them. CDR1 is SQVTM and CDR2 is ANQGSEA in the germline V gene. The DNA of the CDR3 is TGCAGCGTTGCTTCTAGCTATGAGCAGTTCTTC. Its translation is CSVASSYEQFF.

This clonotype was recorded a few times. This rearrangement joins TRBV12-3 or TRBV12-4 to TRBJ2-1, with TRBD1 identical over 11 bases. With V trimmed by 5 bases and J by 6 bases, 12 bases remained unmatched. The CDR3 contains 17 residues. CDR3 sequence: CASSRTTGTGGINEQFF. In DNA, the CDR3 is TGTGCCAGCAGTAGAACGACCGGGACAGGGGGAATCAATGAGCAGTTCTTC.

This clonotype was counted a few times. V gene TRBV6-5 combines with J gene TRBJ1-2; D is perhaps TRBD1 (5 bases). V was pared by 6 bases and J by 3 bases, with 17 bases between. This CDR3 spans 15 amino acids. From germline, CDR1 is MNHEY and CDR2 SVGAGI. DNA for the CDR3: TGTGCCAGCAGAACCGGGACCGAAGTCCACTATGGCTACACCTTC. The encoded protein is CASRTGTEVHYGYTF.

V and J are TRBV11-2 and TRBJ2-1; 7 positions match TRBD1. The length of the CDR3 is 14 residues. V shed 5 bases, J shed 13 bases, and the junction held 14 bases outside the gene matches. Germline V gene sequence: CDR1 SGHAT, CDR2 FQNNGV. The CDR3 region has the DNA TGTGCCAGCAGCCAAGGAACCGACAGGGAATATCAGTTCTTC. Protein product: CASSQGTDREYQFF.

This clonotype has a handful of counts. The chain employs TRBV12-3 or TRBV12-4 and TRBJ2-5; D is undetermined. Trimming pared 7 bases from V and 2 bases from J, leaving 14 bases between. CDR3 size: 14 residues. CDR3 sequence reads: CASTQGYRQETQYF. The CDR3 bases are TGTGCCAGCACCCAAGGTTACAGACAAGAGACCCAGTACTTC.

The CDR3 sequence is CIVTGGEVGNTIYF. Written as DNA, the CDR3 is TGCATCGTCACAGGGGGAGAAGTTGGAAACACCATATATTTT. The rearrangement links TRBV29-1 to TRBJ1-3; 8 nucleotides line up with TRBD1. CDR1 and CDR2 from the germline V gene are SQVTM and ANQGSEA. The CDR3 runs to 14 residues.